These 31 T cell receptor beta chains were all obtained from the same sample, sequenced in a study of Graves' ophthalmopathy and Graves' hyperthyroidism. RNA served as the template for amplifying TCR beta CDR3 regions. Amplification began with first-round RT-PCR using HTBI primers, then second-round multiplex PCR was performed. TCRdb recomputed calls from the multiplex PCR reads with MiXCR, one row per CDR3 protein. The sample contains 900,000 to 1,200,000 distinct CDR3 sequences, about 35% of which appear only once. Sequenced input: peripheral blood or thyroid tissue (not recorded which). All receptors come from an adult man with Graves' hyperthyroidism.

V gene TRBV12-3 or TRBV12-4 combines with J gene TRBJ1-1, with 9 bases identical to TRBD1. The CDR3 loop spans 18 amino acids. The V segment lost 4 bases and the J segment 3 bases; nucleotides outside the gene matches: 15. CDR3 nucleotides: TGTGCCAGCAGTTATCCGCGAAATCTACAGGGGGCTCACACTGAAGCTTTCTTT. Translation gives CASSYPRNLQGAHTEAFF.

In this sample, this clonotype turned up many times. V and J are TRBV29-1 and TRBJ1-2; D possibly corresponds to TRBD1 (5 bases). The CDR3 consists of 14 residues. The V gene lost 5 bases and the J gene lost 4 bases, with 17 bases spanning the gap. The germline gives CDR1 SQVTM, CDR2 ANQGSEA. CDR3 region: CSVLSGKEVYGYTF. The CDR3 nucleotides read TGCAGCGTTCTCTCAGGGAAGGAGGTCTATGGCTACACCTTC.

This clonotype has at least ten counts. The chain has TRBV14 and TRBJ2-7; 7 positions match TRBD1. The CDR3 loop spans 15 amino acids. J gave up 3 bases and V 5 bases, and 10 bases lay outside the gene matches. Looked up from germline, CDR1 is SGHDN and CDR2 is FVKESK. DNA for the CDR3: TGTGCCAGCAGCTCCCCGGGACAGCGATACTACGAGCAGTACTTC. Translation gives CASSSPGQRYYEQYF.

The chain employs TRBV6-6 and TRBJ1-5; no definite D call. Per the germline V gene, CDR1 is MNHNY and CDR2 is SVGAGI (reference sequence). The CDR3 runs to 8 residues. The CDR3 here is CVNQPQHF. In nucleotides, the CDR3 is TGTGTCAATCAGCCCCAGCATTTT.

Notes on this clonotype: A junction boundary mismatches the germline segment, possibly from a read error. The chain recombines TRBV10-3 with TRBJ1-1; D is undetermined. Germline CDR1 ENHRY, CDR2 SYGVKD. This CDR3 is built from 16 residues. The CDR3 DNA sequence: TGTGCCATCGGTGAACGGGCAGGAGTAGCGAACACTGAAACTTTCTTT. Its translation: CAIGERAGVANTETFF.

J is TRBJ2-2 and V is TRBV12-3 or TRBV12-4, with 9 bases lining up with TRBD1. CDR3 length: 17 residues. After removal of 4 bases from V and 5 bases from J, the junction contained 11 bases not matched to a gene. The CDR3 DNA is TGTGCCAGCAGTTACCCAACCACCGGGACAGGGACCGGGGAGCTGTTTTTT. Protein: CASSYPTTGTGTGELFF.

Turning to this clonotype: A read error is possible here, since a much larger clone lies one base away. The gene calls are TRBV4-3 and TRBJ2-5; tentative D call: TRBD1 (5 bases). CDR1 is LGHNA and CDR2 is YSLEER in the germline V gene. The length of the CDR3 is 14 residues. The CDR3 DNA reads TGCGCCAGCAGCCAACAGGACACTCAAGAGACCCAGCACTTC. Translating it yields CASSQQDTQETQHF.

This clonotype has a count of ten or more. This rearrangement joins TRBV7-9 to TRBJ2-5; D is uncertain. Germline CDR1 and CDR2: SEHNR and FQNEAQ (reference sequence). The CDR3 runs 12 residues. V dropped 1 base and J dropped 2 bases, with 2 bases sitting between them. CDR3 loop: CASSLVQETQYF. The CDR3 nucleotides are TGTGCCAGCAGCTTAGTACAAGAGACCCAGTACTTC. The full variable domain, completed using reference TRBV7-9 and TRBJ2-5, is DTGVSQNPRHKITKRGQNVTFRCDPISEHNRLYWYRQTLGQGPEFLTYFQNEAQLEKSRLLSDRFSAERPKGSFSTLEIQRTEQGDSAMYLCASSLVQETQYFGPGTRLLVL.

This clonotype has only a few counts. This rearrangement joins TRBV7-2 to TRBJ2-7; D unresolved. In germline, CDR1 is SGHTA, CDR2 FQGNSA. The germline V and J ends were trimmed by 1 base and 2 bases, with 15 bases remaining between them. This CDR3 has 16 amino acids. The CDR3 loop reads CASSLVGIGFAYEQYF. The CDR3 DNA reads as TGTGCCAGCAGCTTAGTTGGTATTGGGTTCGCCTACGAGCAGTACTTC.

This clonotype showed up many times. The chain links TRBV7-3 to TRBJ2-2; D is unresolved. The length of the CDR3 is 15 residues. Germline V CDR1 and CDR2: SGHTA, FQGTGA. V dropped 0 bases and J dropped 0 bases, with 5 bases sitting between them. The CDR3 loop is CASSLTATNTGELFF. CDR3 coding DNA: TGTGCCAGCAGCTTAACCGCTACGAACACCGGGGAGCTGTTTTTT.

The rearrangement links TRBV2 to TRBJ1-5; 8 nucleotides align to TRBD1. CDR3 length: 14 amino acids. Germline V lookup: CDR1 SNHLY, CDR2 FYNNEI. Trimming removed 2 bases from V and 14 bases from J; junction bases left unmatched: 11. In DNA, the CDR3 is TGTGCCAGCAGTGAACTCGGACAGGGAGGGTACGAGCATTTT. Protein product: CASSELGQGGYEHF.

This rearrangement joins TRBV5-1 to TRBJ1-6; tentative D call: TRBD1 (5 bases). Per the germline V gene, CDR1 is SGHRS and CDR2 is YFSETQ. This CDR3 has 16 residues. Trimming removed 0 bases from V and 7 bases from J, with 14 bases in between. CDR3 loop: CASSLGAGRLNSPLHF. CDR3 DNA: TGCGCCAGCAGCTTGGGAGCAGGGAGATTAAATTCACCCCTCCACTTT.

The rearrangement links TRBV7-3 to TRBJ2-6; D perhaps matches TRBD1 (6 bases). Trimming took 4 bases from V and 2 from J, leaving 9 bases between them. The CDR3 extends over 15 amino acids. Germline loops: CDR1 SGHTA, CDR2 FQGTGA. CDR3 DNA sequence: TGTGCCAGCAGCTCCAGGGGACCTGGGGCCAACGTCCTGACTTTC. Translation: CASSSRGPGANVLTF.

This clonotype has ten or more counts. The V call is TRBV19, the J call TRBJ1-4; D perhaps matches TRBD1 (5 bases). CDR3 length equals 14 residues. In germline, CDR1 is LNHDA, CDR2 SQIVND (reference sequence). Trimming removed 8 bases from V and 0 bases from J, with 10 bases in between. For the CDR3, the DNA is TGTGCCAGTCGTCAGACAGCAACTAATGAAAAACTGTTTTTT. Protein product: CASRQTATNEKLFF.

The table lists this clonotype with a few counts. V is TRBV2 and J is TRBJ2-7; 8 bases match TRBD1. In germline, CDR1 is SNHLY, CDR2 FYNNEI. The CDR3 runs to 13 residues. The J segment lost 9 bases and the V segment lost 6 bases, leaving 10 bases of the junction unmatched. The CDR3 DNA is TGTGCCAGCAGAGGACAGGGAGTATGGGGGCAGTACTTC. This encodes CASRGQGVWGQYF.

This clonotype has a count of ten or more. This rearrangement joins TRBV29-1 to TRBJ2-7; maybe TRBD2 (5 bases). V lost 7 bases and J lost 6, with 13 bases in between. Per germline, CDR1 SQVTM and CDR2 ANQGSEA. The CDR3 loop spans 11 amino acids. The CDR3 sequence: CSAGIDGEQYF. The CDR3 region has the DNA TGCAGCGCGGGGATAGATGGCGAGCAGTACTTC.

CDR3 nucleotide sequence: TGCGCCAGCAGCTTGGAAAGTAGCACCGGGGCCACTGAAGCTTTCTTT. This sequence encodes CASSLESSTGATEAFF. The rearrangement joins TRBV5-1 to TRBJ1-1; weak D call: TRBD1 (5 bases). The germline V gene has CDR1 SGHRS and CDR2 YFSETQ. Trimming left V 0 bases short and J 4 bases short, with 16 bases between. The CDR3 runs 16 residues.

Comments on this clonotype: Lacking the conserved final phenylalanine or tryptophan, this CDR3 likely reflects a read error. This chain uses TRBV7-7 with TRBJ2-5, with D perhaps TRBD1 (6 bases). Deletions cut 1 base from V and 1 base from J, with 13 bases between. The CDR3 has 16 amino acids. Germline V gene data show CDR1 as SSHAT and CDR2 as FNYEAQ (reference sequence). The DNA for the CDR3 is TGTGCCAGCAGCTTAGGGGCCAGGGGCTTCCAAGAGACCCAGTACGTC. Protein product: CASSLGARGFQETQYV.

This clonotype was found many times. This chain links TRBV5-1 with TRBJ1-4; maybe TRBD1 (5 bases). V was clipped by 0 bases and J by 8 bases, with 14 bases between them. Germline V CDR1 and CDR2: SGHRS, YFSETQ. This CDR3 comprises 15 residues. This CDR3 is CASSLDGREREKLFF. In DNA form, the CDR3 reads TGCGCCAGCAGCTTGGATGGCAGGGAGAGGGAAAAACTGTTTTTT.

The chain joins TRBV28 to TRBJ2-7; TRBD2 might be the D (6 bases). Between the trimmed V and J ends, which lost 1 base and 4 bases, there was a span of 17 bases. This CDR3 has 16 residues. Germline V CDR1 and CDR2: MDHEN, SYDVKM. The CDR3 sequence is CASSLYSSGGIYEQYF. Here the CDR3 DNA reads TGTGCCAGCAGTTTATACTCCTCTGGGGGGATATACGAGCAGTACTTC.

Only a few counts were recorded for this clonotype. This sequence joins TRBV19 and TRBJ2-3; D is perhaps TRBD1 (5 bases). This CDR3 comprises 15 residues. Germline CDR1 is LNHDA and CDR2 is SQIVND (reference sequence). V was shortened by 3 bases and J by 5 bases, with 15 bases between the two germline ends. CDR3 in DNA: TGTGCCAGTAGTATGGAACCGACCCAGGGAGATACGCAGTATTTT. It is translated as CASSMEPTQGDTQYF.

A word on this clonotype: One end of the junction fails to match germline, which may point to a read error. V and J are TRBV28 and TRBJ1-6; no clear D gene. From germline, CDR1 is MDHEN and CDR2 SYDVKM. The CDR3 spans 16 residues. The CDR3 DNA is TGTGCCAGCAGCCCACCGGGAAAGGGCGTTGATTCATCCCTCCACTTT. Its protein product is CASSPPGKGVDSSLHF.

This clonotype was counted many times. A clone one base away is much larger, so this may be a read error. The chain employs TRBV6-5 and TRBJ1-1, with TRBD1 as a possible D gene (5 bases). Germline assignment: CDR1 MNHEY and CDR2 SVGAGI. V was cut by 6 bases and J by 3 bases, with 5 bases left in between. The CDR3 has 11 residues. CDR3 protein: CASRGDTEAFF. CDR3 nucleotides: TGTGCCAGCAGGGGGGACACTGAAGCTTTCTTT.

The chain recombines TRBV15 with TRBJ2-3; D might be TRBD1 (6 bases). There are 15 residues in the CDR3. The V and J ends lost 4 bases and 6 bases respectively, with 17 bases between them. Germline CDR1 is LNHNV and CDR2 is YYDKDF (reference sequence). CDR3 coding DNA: TGTGCCACCAGCACCAGAGCTGGGGGCGCGGATACGCAGTATTTT. This translates into CATSTRAGGADTQYF.

This clonotype was recorded many times. This chain connects TRBV5-8 to TRBJ2-2; no definite D call. V was cut by 5 bases and J by 0 bases, with 11 bases left in between. The CDR3 contains 15 residues. Germline loops: CDR1 SGHTS, CDR2 YDEGEE. The CDR3 DNA follows: TGTGCCAGCAGTTCACCGGGTGCGAACACCGGGGAGCTGTTTTTT. Encoded protein: CASSSPGANTGELFF. The variable domain in full, with the rest retrieved from reference TRBV5-8 and TRBJ2-2, is EAGVTQSPTHLIKTRGQQATLRCSPISGHTSVYWYQQALGLGLQFLLWYDEGEERNRGNFPPRFSGRQFPNYSSELNVNALELEDSALYLCASSSPGANTGELFFGEGSRLTVL.

This clonotype was counted only a few times. The chain uses TRBV7-2 and TRBJ1-6; 11 bases line up with TRBD1. The CDR3 covers 14 residues. The germline gives CDR1 SGHTA, CDR2 FQGNSA. With V trimmed by 0 bases and J by 13 bases, 2 bases remained unmatched. In DNA, the CDR3 is TGTGCCAGCAGCTTAGCCGGACAGGGGGCCCCCCTCCACTTT. It is translated as CASSLAGQGAPLHF.

There are many counts of this clonotype. The gene calls are TRBV2 and TRBJ2-6, with no clear D. Trimming stripped 1 base from V and 4 bases from J, with 8 bases between. This CDR3 spans 15 amino acids. Germline lookup yields CDR1 SNHLY and CDR2 FYNNEI. In DNA, the CDR3 is TGTGCCAGCAGTGAAGAAGGCTGGGGGGCCAACGTCCTGACTTTC. This sequence encodes CASSEEGWGANVLTF.

This clonotype was picked up many times. The chain uses TRBV2 and TRBJ1-6, with D maybe TRBD1 (5 bases). The CDR3 totals 15 residues. Germline V gene data show CDR1 as SNHLY and CDR2 as FYNNEI. Deletions cut 7 bases from V and 3 bases from J, with 13 bases between. This CDR3 is CASTQTDNYNSPLHF. CDR3 DNA: TGTGCCAGCACCCAGACAGACAACTATAATTCACCCCTCCACTTT.

The sample holds many counts of this clonotype. The chain joins TRBV29-1 to TRBJ2-7; 9 nucleotides line up with TRBD1. Trimming at V came to 7 bases and at J to 2 bases, leaving 9 bases not matched to a gene. In germline, CDR1 is SQVTM, CDR2 ANQGSEA. The CDR3 is made up of 14 amino acids. The CDR3: CSARPGTGPYEQYF. CDR3 nucleotide sequence: TGCAGCGCTAGACCCGGGACAGGGCCCTACGAGCAGTACTTC.

The chain has TRBV20-1 and TRBJ2-5, with 7 bases lining up with TRBD1. This CDR3 has 14 amino acids. The germline V gene has CDR1 DFQATT and CDR2 SNEGSKA (reference sequence). Germline trimming cut 2 bases from V and 5 bases from J; bases unmatched to any gene: 8. Here the CDR3 reads CSARKTGLTETQYF. The DNA of the CDR3 is TGCAGTGCTAGAAAGACAGGGCTTACGGAGACCCAGTACTTC.

The chain couples TRBV7-2 to TRBJ1-3; D is perhaps TRBD1 (5 bases). V was trimmed by 5 bases and J by 1 base, leaving 36 bases between them. There are 23 residues in the CDR3. The germline gives CDR1 SGHTA, CDR2 FQGNSA. The CDR3 spells CASSPCPKKASGIALGSGNTIYF. CDR3 DNA sequence: TGTGCCAGCAGCCCTTGTCCAAAGAAAGCTTCAGGGATAGCCTTAGGGTCTGGAAACACCATATATTTT.